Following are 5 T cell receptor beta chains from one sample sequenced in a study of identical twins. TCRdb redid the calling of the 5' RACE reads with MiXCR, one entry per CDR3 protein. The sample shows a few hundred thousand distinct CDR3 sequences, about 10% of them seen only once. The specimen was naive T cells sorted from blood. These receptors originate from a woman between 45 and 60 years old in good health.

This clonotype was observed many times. CDR3: CASGLLFSGANVLTF. CDR3 in DNA: TGTGCTAGTGGTTTGTTGTTCTCTGGGGCCAACGTCCTGACTTTC. This chain connects TRBV12-5 to TRBJ2-6; D is undetermined. Trimming stripped 2 bases from V and 0 bases from J, with 5 bases between. CDR1 is LGHNT and CDR2 is FRNRAP in the germline V gene. The CDR3 extends over 15 amino acids.

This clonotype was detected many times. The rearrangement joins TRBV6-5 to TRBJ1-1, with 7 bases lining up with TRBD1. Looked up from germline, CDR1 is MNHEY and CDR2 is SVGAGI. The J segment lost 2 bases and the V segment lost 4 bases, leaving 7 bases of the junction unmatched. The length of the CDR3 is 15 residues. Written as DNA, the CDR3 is TGTGCCAGCAGTTCCCCGGACAGGCGCAACACTGAAGCTTTCTTT. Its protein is CASSSPDRRNTEAFF.

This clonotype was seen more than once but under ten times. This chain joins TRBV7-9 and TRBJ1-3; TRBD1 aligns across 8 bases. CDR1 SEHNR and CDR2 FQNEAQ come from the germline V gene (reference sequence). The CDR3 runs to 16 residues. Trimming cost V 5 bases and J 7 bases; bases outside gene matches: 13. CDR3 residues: CASSPTPTGEHNTIYF. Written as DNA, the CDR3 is TGTGCCAGCAGCCCCACCCCGACAGGGGAGCACAACACCATATATTTT.

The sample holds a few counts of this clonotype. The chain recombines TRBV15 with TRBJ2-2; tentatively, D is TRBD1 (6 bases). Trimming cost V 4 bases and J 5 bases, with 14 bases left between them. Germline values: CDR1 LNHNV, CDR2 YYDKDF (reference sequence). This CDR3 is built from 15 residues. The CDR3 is CATSNWQGITGELFF. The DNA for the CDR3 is TGTGCCACCAGCAACTGGCAGGGGATTACCGGGGAGCTGTTTTTT.

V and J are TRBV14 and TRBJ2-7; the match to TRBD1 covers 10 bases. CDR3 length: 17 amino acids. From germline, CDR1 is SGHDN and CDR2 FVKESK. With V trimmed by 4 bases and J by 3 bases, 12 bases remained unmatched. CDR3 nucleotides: TGTGCCAGCAGCCTAGACAGGGGGCGAGAAGTATTCTACGAGCAGTACTTC. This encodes CASSLDRGREVFYEQYF.